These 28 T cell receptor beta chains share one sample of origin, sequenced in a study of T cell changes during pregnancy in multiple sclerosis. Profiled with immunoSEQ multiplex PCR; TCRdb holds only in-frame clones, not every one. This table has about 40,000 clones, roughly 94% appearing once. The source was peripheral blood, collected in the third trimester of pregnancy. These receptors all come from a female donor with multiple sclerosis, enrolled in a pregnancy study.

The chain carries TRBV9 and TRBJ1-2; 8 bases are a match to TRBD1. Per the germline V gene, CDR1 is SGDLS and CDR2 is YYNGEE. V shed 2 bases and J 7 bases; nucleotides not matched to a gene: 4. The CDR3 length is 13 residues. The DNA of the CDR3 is TGTGCCAGCAGCGTCGTTACAGGGGGTGGCTACACCTTC. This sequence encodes CASSVVTGGGYTF.

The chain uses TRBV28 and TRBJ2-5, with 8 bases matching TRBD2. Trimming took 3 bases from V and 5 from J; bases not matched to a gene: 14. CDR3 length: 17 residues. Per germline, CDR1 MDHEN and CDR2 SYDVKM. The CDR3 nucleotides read TGTGCCAGCAGTTTCTCACGGATGGGCGGGAGGATGGAGACCCAGTACTTC. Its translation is CASSFSRMGGRMETQYF.

The CDR3 nucleotides read TGCGCCAGCAGCTTGAGGCGGGGGGGCGCAGATACGCAGTATTTT. Translating gives CASSLRRGGADTQYF. The gene calls are TRBV5-1 and TRBJ2-3; 9 nucleotides agree with TRBD2. V was clipped by 1 base and J by 4 bases; unmatched bases: 4. This CDR3 comprises 15 residues. The germline gives CDR1 SGHRS, CDR2 YFSETQ.

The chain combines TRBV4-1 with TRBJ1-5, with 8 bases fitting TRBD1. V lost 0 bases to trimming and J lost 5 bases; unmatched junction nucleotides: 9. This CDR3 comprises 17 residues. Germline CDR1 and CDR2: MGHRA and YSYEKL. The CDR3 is CASSQESGRGRDQPQHF. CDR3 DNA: TGCGCCAGCAGCCAAGAATCGGGCAGGGGGCGCGATCAGCCCCAGCATTTT.

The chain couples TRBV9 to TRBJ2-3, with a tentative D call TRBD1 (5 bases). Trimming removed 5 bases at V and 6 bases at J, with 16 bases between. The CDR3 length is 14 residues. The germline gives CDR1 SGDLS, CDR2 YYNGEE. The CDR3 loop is CASSSRGSPDTQYF. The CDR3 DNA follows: TGTGCCAGCAGTTCTAGGGGTAGTCCGGATACGCAGTATTTT. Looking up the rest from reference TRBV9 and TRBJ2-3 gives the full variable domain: DSGVTQTPKHLITATGQRVTLRCSPRSGDLSVYWYQQSLDQGLQFLIQYYNGEERAKGNILERFSAQQFPDLHSELNLSSLELGDSALYFCASSSRGSPDTQYFGPGTRLTVL.

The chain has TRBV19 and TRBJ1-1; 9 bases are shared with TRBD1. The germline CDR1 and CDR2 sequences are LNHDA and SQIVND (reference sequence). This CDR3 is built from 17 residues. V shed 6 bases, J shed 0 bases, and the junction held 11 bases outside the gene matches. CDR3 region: CASRADRGQGMNTEAFF. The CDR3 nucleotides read TGTGCCAGTAGAGCTGATCGGGGACAGGGAATGAACACTGAAGCTTTCTTT.

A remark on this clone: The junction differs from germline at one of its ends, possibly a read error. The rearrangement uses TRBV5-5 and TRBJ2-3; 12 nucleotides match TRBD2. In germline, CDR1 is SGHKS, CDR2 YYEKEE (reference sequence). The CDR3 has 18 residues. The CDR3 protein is CASSLLRLAGASLDTQYF. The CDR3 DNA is TGTGCCAGCAGCTTACTCCGACTAGCGGGGGCCAGCCTAGATACGCAATATTTT.

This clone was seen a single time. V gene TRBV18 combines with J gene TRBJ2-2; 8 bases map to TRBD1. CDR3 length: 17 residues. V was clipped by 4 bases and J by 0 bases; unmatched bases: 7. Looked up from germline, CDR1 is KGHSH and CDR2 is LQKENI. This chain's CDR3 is CASSRQGIGANTGELFF. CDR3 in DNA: TGTGCCAGCTCACGACAGGGGATAGGGGCGAACACCGGGGAGCTGTTTTTT.

The CDR3 spells CASSLGGGSPNTGELFF. In DNA form, the CDR3 reads TGTGCCAGCAGCTTAGGCGGGGGATCCCCCAACACCGGGGAGCTGTTTTTT. The chain links TRBV7-8 to TRBJ2-2; 7 nucleotides align to TRBD2. The CDR3 sequence is 17 residues long. The J segment lost 2 bases and the V segment lost 1 base, leaving 7 bases of the junction unmatched. Per germline, CDR1 SGHVS and CDR2 FQNEAQ.

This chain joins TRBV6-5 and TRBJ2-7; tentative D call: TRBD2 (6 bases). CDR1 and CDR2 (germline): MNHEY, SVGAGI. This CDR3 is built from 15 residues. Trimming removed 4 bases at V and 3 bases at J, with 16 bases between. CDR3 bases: TGTGCCAGCAGTTTGGCGGGACTCTCCAACTACGAGCAGTACTTC. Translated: CASSLAGLSNYEQYF.

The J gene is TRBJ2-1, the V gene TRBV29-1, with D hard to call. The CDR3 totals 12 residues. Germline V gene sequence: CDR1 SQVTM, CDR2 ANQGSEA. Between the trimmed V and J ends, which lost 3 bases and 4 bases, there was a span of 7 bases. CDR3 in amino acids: CSVEGAYNEQFF. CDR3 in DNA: TGCAGCGTTGAGGGCGCGTACAATGAGCAGTTCTTC.

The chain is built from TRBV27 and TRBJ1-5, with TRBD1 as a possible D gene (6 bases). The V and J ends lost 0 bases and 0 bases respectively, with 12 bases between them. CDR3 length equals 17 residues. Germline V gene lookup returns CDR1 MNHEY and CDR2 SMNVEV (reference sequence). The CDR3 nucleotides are TGTGCCAGCAGTTTATCACAGGGCCAATATAGCAATCAGCCCCAGCATTTT. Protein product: CASSLSQGQYSNQPQHF.

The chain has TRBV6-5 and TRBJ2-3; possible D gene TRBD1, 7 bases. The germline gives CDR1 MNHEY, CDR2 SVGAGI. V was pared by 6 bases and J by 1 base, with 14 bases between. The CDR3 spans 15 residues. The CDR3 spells CASSQGGVGTDTQYF. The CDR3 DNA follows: TGTGCCAGCAGCCAGGGGGGAGTTGGCACAGATACGCAGTATTTT.

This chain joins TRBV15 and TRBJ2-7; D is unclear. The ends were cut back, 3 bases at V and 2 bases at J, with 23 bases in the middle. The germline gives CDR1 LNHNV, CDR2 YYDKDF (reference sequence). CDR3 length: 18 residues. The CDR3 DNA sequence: TGTGCCACCAGCAGGGGCCCTGGGTGGGCCTCAAACCCCTACGAGCAGTACTTC. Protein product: CATSRGPGWASNPYEQYF.

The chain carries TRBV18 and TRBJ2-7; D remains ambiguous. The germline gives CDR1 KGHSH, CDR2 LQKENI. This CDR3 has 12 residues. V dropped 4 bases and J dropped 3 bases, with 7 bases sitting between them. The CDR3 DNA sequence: TGTGCCAGCTCACTCCTTAACTACGAGCAGTACTTC. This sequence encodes CASSLLNYEQYF.

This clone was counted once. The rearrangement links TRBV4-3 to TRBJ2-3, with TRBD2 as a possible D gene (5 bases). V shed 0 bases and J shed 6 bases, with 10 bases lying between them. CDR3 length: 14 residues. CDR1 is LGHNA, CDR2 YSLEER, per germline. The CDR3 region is CASSQDGVLDTQYF. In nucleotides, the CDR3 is TGCGCCAGCAGCCAAGACGGGGTGTTGGATACGCAGTATTTT.

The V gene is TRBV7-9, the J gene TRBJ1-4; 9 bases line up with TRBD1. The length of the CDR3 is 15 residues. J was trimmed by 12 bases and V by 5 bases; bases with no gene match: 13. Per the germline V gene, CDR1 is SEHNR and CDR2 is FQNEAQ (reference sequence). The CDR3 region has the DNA TGTGCCAGCAGCCAGCCGGGACAGGGTTTGGGGCAACTGTTTTTT. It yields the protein CASSQPGQGLGQLFF.

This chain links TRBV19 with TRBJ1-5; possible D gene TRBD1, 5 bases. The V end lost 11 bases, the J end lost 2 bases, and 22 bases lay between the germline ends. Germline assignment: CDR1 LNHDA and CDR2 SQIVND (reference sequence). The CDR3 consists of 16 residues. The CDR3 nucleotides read TGTGCCGCAAGGGATAGTGGGGGGTTCCGCAATCAGCCCCAGCATTTT. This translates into CAARDSGGFRNQPQHF.

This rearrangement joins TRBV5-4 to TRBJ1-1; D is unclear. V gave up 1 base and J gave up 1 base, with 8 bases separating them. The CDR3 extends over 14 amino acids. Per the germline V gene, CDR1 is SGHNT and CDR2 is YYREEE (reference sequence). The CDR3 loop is CASSLSGSNTEAFF. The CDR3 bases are TGTGCCAGCAGCTTGAGCGGTTCGAACACTGAAGCTTTCTTT. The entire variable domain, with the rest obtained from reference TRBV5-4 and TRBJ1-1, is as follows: ETGVTQSPTHLIKTRGQQVTLRCSSQSGHNTVSWYQQALGQGPQFIFQYYREEENGRGNFPPRFSGLQFPNYSSELNVNALELDDSALYLCASSLSGSNTEAFFGQGTRLTVV.

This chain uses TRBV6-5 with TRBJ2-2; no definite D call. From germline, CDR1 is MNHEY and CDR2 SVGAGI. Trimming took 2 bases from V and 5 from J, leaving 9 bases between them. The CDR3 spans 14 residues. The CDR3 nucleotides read TGTGCCAGCAGTTACGGGCTGGCTACCGGGGAGCTGTTTTTT. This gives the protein CASSYGLATGELFF.

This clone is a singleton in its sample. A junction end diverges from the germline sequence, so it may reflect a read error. The CDR3 nucleotides read TGTGCCAGCAGTCCCCAGACTAGCGGGAGACCCCTGGGCTTC. It is translated as CASSPQTSGRPLGF. V is TRBV27 and J is TRBJ2-7; 12 nucleotides line up with TRBD2. CDR1 and CDR2 (germline): MNHEY, SMNVEV (reference sequence). The CDR3 spans 14 residues.

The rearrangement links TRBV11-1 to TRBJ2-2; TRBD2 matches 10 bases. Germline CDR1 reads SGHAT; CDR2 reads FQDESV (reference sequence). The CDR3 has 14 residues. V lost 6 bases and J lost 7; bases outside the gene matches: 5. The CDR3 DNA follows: TGTGCCAGCAGTATCACTAGCGGGGTCGGGGAGCTGTTTTTT. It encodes CASSITSGVGELFF. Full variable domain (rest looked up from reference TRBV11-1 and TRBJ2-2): EAEVAQSPRYKITEKSQAVAFWCDPISGHATLYWYRQILGQGPELLVQFQDESVVDDSQLPKDRFSAERLKGVDSTLKIQPAELGDSAMYLCASSITSGVGELFFGEGSRLTVL.

The CDR3 coding sequence is TGTGCCAGCAGTTACATCGGCGGGAGGGCCAAGGAGACCCAGTACTTC. Protein sequence: CASSYIGGRAKETQYF. This chain connects TRBV6-5 to TRBJ2-5, with 9 bases lining up with TRBD2. The CDR3 runs 16 residues. Germline CDR1 reads MNHEY; CDR2 reads SVGAGI. With 2 bases clipped from V and 5 bases from J, the junction kept 9 bases outside the gene matches.

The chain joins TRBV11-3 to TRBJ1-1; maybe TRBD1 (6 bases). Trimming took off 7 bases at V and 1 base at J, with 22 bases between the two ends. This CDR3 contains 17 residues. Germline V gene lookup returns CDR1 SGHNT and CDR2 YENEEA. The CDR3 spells CASIGWINGQPNTEAFF. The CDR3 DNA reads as TGTGCCAGCATCGGCTGGATTAATGGACAGCCGAACACTGAAGCTTTCTTT.

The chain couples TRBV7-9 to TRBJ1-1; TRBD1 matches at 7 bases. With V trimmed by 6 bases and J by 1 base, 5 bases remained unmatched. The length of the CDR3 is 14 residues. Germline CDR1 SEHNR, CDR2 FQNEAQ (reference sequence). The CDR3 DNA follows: TGTGCCAGCAGGTTTCGGACAGGGAACACTGAAGCTTTCTTT. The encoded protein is CASRFRTGNTEAFF.

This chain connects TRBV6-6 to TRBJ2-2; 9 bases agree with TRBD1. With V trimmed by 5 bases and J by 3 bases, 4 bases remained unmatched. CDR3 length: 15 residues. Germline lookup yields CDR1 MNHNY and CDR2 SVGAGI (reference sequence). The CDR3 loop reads CASSGTGRDTGELFF. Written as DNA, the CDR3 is TGTGCCAGCAGTGGGACAGGGCGAGACACCGGGGAGCTGTTTTTT.

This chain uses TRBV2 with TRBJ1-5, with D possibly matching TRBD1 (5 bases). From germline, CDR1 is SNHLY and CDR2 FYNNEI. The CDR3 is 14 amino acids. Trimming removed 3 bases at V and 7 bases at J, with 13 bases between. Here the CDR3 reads CASSEGQGGQPQHF. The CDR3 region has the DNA TGTGCCAGCAGTGAGGGGCAGGGTGGACAGCCCCAGCATTTT.

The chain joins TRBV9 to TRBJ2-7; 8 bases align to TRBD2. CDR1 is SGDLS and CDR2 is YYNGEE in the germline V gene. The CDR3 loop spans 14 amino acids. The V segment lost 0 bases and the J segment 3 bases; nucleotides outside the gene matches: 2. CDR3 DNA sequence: TGTGCCAGCAGCGTAGCGGGGACTAGCTACGAGCAGTACTTC. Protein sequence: CASSVAGTSYEQYF.